Shown below are 10 T cell receptor beta chains from a single sample sequenced in a study of CD8+CD57+ T cells in acquired aplastic anemia (dated by TCRdb to 2017 to 2018). Patients chosen for sequencing had shown expansion of CD8+CD57+ cells by flow cytometry. Sequenced on an Illumina HiSeq 2000. Profiling of TCR beta VDJ combinations and CDR3 sequences used genomic DNA as the template. TCRdb trimmed public reads at Q25 via fastp, called clones via MiXCR and kept in-frame beta chains. Rows are combined by CDR3 protein, so each entry shows the most common genes and DNA. This sample has 260,000 or so distinct CDR3 sequences in its table, and approximately 79% of those were observed once. The top ten clones comprise about two fifths of the sample. The sample was sorted CD4+, CD8+, or CD8+CD57+ T cells (not recorded which) from PBMCs. The receptors shown here come from a human donor with aplastic anemia.

Of note for this clonotype: The germline gene is not matched at one end of the junction; a read error may be the cause. V usage is TRBV7-8 and J usage is TRBJ2-5, with D unclear. This CDR3 region has 14 residues. CDR1 and CDR2 from the germline V gene are SGHVS and FQNEAQ. CDR3 sequence: CASSETASTDTQYF. CDR3 DNA sequence: TGTGCCAGCAGTGAAACCGCCTCCACAGATACGCAGTATTTC. Variable domain in full (rest from reference TRBV7-8 and TRBJ2-5): GAGVSQSPRYKVAKRGQDVALRCDPISGHVSLFWYQQALGQGPEFLTYFQNEAQLDKSGLPSDRFFAERPEGSVSTLKIQRTQQEDSAVYLCASSETASTDTQYFGPGTRLLVL.

With regard to this clonotype: The germline gene is not matched at one end of the junction; a read error may be the cause. The V call is TRBV7-3, the J call TRBJ2-3; D is possibly TRBD1 (7 bases). The CDR3 spans 13 residues. The germline CDR1 and CDR2 sequences are SGHTA and FQGTGA. Here the CDR3 reads CASRAGGTDTYNF. The CDR3 DNA sequence: TGTGCCAGCAGGGCAGGGGGGACAGACACGTACAATTTT. Filled out from reference TRBV7-3 and TRBJ2-3, the complete variable domain reads GAGVSQTPSNKVTEKGKYVELRCDPISGHTALYWYRQSLGQGPEFLIYFQGTGAADDSGLPNDRFFAVRPEGSVSTLKIQRTERGDSAVYLCASRAGGTDTYNFGPGTRLTVL.

This clonotype has a handful of counts. The CDR3 loop reads CSARGTAGDTQYF. The CDR3 nucleotides are TGCAGCGCCCGAGGGACAGCGGGGGATACGCAGTATTTT. The chain employs TRBV29-1 and TRBJ2-3, with D tentatively TRBD1 or TRBD2 (7 bases each). Trimming pared 7 bases from V and 6 bases from J, leaving 17 bases between. The length of the CDR3 is 13 residues. The germline V gene encodes CDR1 SQVTM and CDR2 ANQGSEA.

In its sample, this clonotype was seen many times. The rearrangement links TRBV20-1 to TRBJ2-1, with D uncertain. V was pared by 3 bases and J by 3 bases, with 12 bases between. Looked up from germline, CDR1 is DFQATT and CDR2 is SNEGSKA (reference sequence). The CDR3 loop spans 14 amino acids. CDR3 protein: CSARSIPDYNEQFF. The DNA of the CDR3 is TGCAGTGCTAGGTCCATTCCTGACTACAATGAGCAGTTCTTC.

The V and J genes are TRBV9 and TRBJ1-1; no clear D. The CDR3 consists of 15 residues. The germline V and J ends were trimmed by 4 bases and 5 bases, with 18 bases remaining between them. The germline V gene has CDR1 SGDLS and CDR2 YYNGEE. CDR3 DNA sequence: TGTGCCAGCAGCTTAGCTCTGAAAAGGAAGACTGAAGCTTTCTTT. This translates into CASSLALKRKTEAFF.

As regards this clonotype: This likely comes from a read error, as the CDR3 has no conserved phenylalanine or tryptophan at its end. It is unclear where the CDR3 begins or ends on the DNA, so no DNA is shown, and the CDR3 is as TCRdb lists it. The rearrangement links TRBV7-2 to TRBJ1-5; TRBD1, the table's D call, was not compared with the DNA. The V gene's germline CDR1 is SGHTA and CDR2 FQGNSA. The CDR3 length is 13 residues, termini included. The CDR3 region is CASSARGEGPTHT.

Here the CDR3 DNA reads TGTGCCAGCAGAACCGGTACAGGGGGGAACACTGAAGCTTTCTTT. Amino acid sequence: CASRTGTGGNTEAFF. The chain has TRBV12-3 or TRBV12-4 and TRBJ1-1; 8 bases are a match to TRBD1. Trimming cost V 6 bases and J 1 base; bases outside gene matches: 7. The CDR3 has 15 residues.

The chain employs TRBV5-6 and TRBJ1-5, with D possibly matching TRBD1 (6 bases). The length of the CDR3 is 15 residues. Trimming stripped 4 bases from V and 4 bases from J, with 15 bases between. CDR1 SGHDT and CDR2 YYEEEE come from the germline V gene. The CDR3 loop is CASSVGDTRNQPQHF. The CDR3 DNA reads TGTGCCAGCAGCGTCGGGGACACCCGAAATCAGCCCCAGCATTTT.

This chain connects TRBV6-1 to TRBJ2-3, with TRBD2 identical over 8 bases. CDR1 MNHNS and CDR2 SASEGT come from the germline V gene. The length of the CDR3 is 14 residues. Trimming at V came to 7 bases and at J to 5 bases, leaving 8 bases not matched to a gene. The CDR3 here is CASKVYGGGDTQYF. The CDR3 nucleotides read TGTGCCAGCAAGGTTTACGGGGGGGGAGATACGCAGTATTTT.

V usage is TRBV5-5 and J usage is TRBJ2-2; D is ambiguous. V was cut by 1 base and J by 9 bases, with 7 bases left in between. CDR1 and CDR2 (germline): SGHKS, YYEKEE (reference sequence). This CDR3 has 12 residues. This CDR3 reads CASSLLDRELFF. CDR3 bases: TGTGCCAGCAGCTTGTTAGACCGGGAGCTGTTTTTT. The variable domain in full, completed from reference TRBV5-5 and TRBJ2-2, reads DAGVTQSPTHLIKTRGQQVTLRCSPISGHKSVSWYQQVLGQGPQFIFQYYEKEERGRGNFPDRFSARQFPNYSSELNVNALLLGDSALYLCASSLLDRELFFGEGSRLTVL.